These 14 T cell receptor beta chains were all obtained from the same sample, sequenced in a study of lymphopenia after photon versus proton radiotherapy. The data were produced by immunoSEQ multiplex PCR, yet TCRdb's version contains in-frame clones alone and is incomplete. The sample consists of around 31,000 clones, 89% of them appearing once. Sequencing used peripheral blood, obtained from a patient treated with proton-based radiotherapy. The receptors derive from a woman in her 70s with pancreatic cancer. Some clones in this sample may be carry-over from other donors' samples.

The V call is TRBV14, the J call TRBJ1-2, with D tentatively TRBD1 (5 bases). In germline, CDR1 is SGHDN, CDR2 FVKESK. This CDR3 comprises 14 residues. Trimming removed 1 base at V and 7 bases at J, with 13 bases between. CDR3 sequence reads: CASSQVETGFGYTF. CDR3 in DNA: TGTGCCAGCAGCCAAGTCGAAACAGGTTTTGGCTACACCTTC.

In DNA, the CDR3 is TGTGCCAGCAGCTTGCGGACTAGCGGGGGGTACAATGAGCAGTTCTTC. Encoded protein: CASSLRTSGGYNEQFF. The V and J genes are TRBV7-2 and TRBJ2-1; 14 bases map to TRBD2. Trimming took 3 bases from V and 4 from J; bases not matched to a gene: 2. Germline CDR1 SGHTA, CDR2 FQGNSA. The CDR3 covers 16 residues. The whole variable domain, remainder taken from reference TRBV7-2 and TRBJ2-1, is GAGVSQSPSNKVTEKGKDVELRCDPISGHTALYWYRQSLGQGLEFLIYFQGNSAPDKSGLPSDRFSAERTGGSVSTLTIQRTQQEDSAVYLCASSLRTSGGYNEQFFGPGTRLTVL.

The chain couples TRBV27 to TRBJ1-2; possible D gene TRBD1, 5 bases. The CDR3 is 19 residues long. Trimming removed 3 bases from V and 4 bases from J, with 27 bases in between. Germline CDR1 MNHEY, CDR2 SMNVEV (reference sequence). CDR3 loop: CASSFRIGGARNYSYGYTF. The DNA for the CDR3 is TGTGCCAGCAGTTTTAGGATTGGCGGGGCGCGAAATTATTCCTATGGCTACACCTTC.

V usage is TRBV30 and J usage is TRBJ2-3; possibly TRBD1 for D (6 bases). Germline CDR1 reads GTSNPN; CDR2 reads SVGIG (reference sequence). The CDR3 is made up of 15 amino acids. Trimming removed 4 bases at V and 4 bases at J, with 18 bases between. The CDR3 DNA is TGTGCCTGGACCGAGGGGGACACTCCCTCAGATACGCAGTATTTT. As protein: CAWTEGDTPSDTQYF.

The genes are TRBV10-1 and TRBJ2-7; D might be TRBD1 (6 bases). The CDR3 runs 14 residues. The germline V gene encodes CDR1 WNHNN and CDR2 SYGVQD (reference sequence). The V end was cut by 3 bases, the J end by 2 bases, with 11 bases between. DNA for the CDR3: TGCGCCAGCAGTGATCCTAGGACAGCCTACGAGCAGTACTTC. As protein: CASSDPRTAYEQYF.

This clone has just one count. The gene calls are TRBV19 and TRBJ1-3; no clear D. CDR1 and CDR2 from the germline V gene are LNHDA and SQIVND (reference sequence). Trimming removed 3 bases from V and 3 bases from J, with 6 bases in between. The CDR3 sequence is 13 residues long. The CDR3 here is CASSIGDGNTIYF. CDR3 sequence (DNA): TGTGCCAGTAGTATTGGGGATGGAAACACCATATATTTT.

This clone was found a few times. The rearrangement uses TRBV11-2 and TRBJ1-1; no firm D call. The CDR3 spans 13 residues. The germline V gene encodes CDR1 SGHAT and CDR2 FQNNGV. V was pared by 3 bases and J by 3 bases, with 8 bases between. DNA for the CDR3: TGTGCCAGCAGCTTCGGCAGCGACACTGAAGCTTTCTTT. This translates into CASSFGSDTEAFF.

V is TRBV5-1 and J is TRBJ2-5, with D perhaps TRBD2 (5 bases). V shed 0 bases and J shed 5 bases, with 17 bases lying between them. Germline loops: CDR1 SGHRS, CDR2 YFSETQ. The CDR3 has 16 amino acids. The CDR3 coding sequence is TGCGCCAGCAGCTTGGCATCTGGCGGAGCGGTCGAGACCCAGTACTTC. This gives the protein CASSLASGGAVETQYF.

This chain connects TRBV18 to TRBJ2-6; D is perhaps TRBD1 (5 bases). This CDR3 has 14 amino acids. The germline CDR1 and CDR2 sequences are KGHSH and LQKENI. Trimming removed 8 bases from V and 0 bases from J, with 8 bases in between. CDR3: CASQGSSGANVLTF. The CDR3 DNA sequence: TGTGCCAGCCAGGGTAGCTCTGGGGCCAACGTCCTGACTTTC.

This clone was observed a single time. The V and J genes are TRBV7-9 and TRBJ2-7, with TRBD2 matching over 12 bases. The CDR3 extends over 16 amino acids. CDR1 is SEHNR, CDR2 FQNEAQ, per germline (reference sequence). Losses at the gene ends were 1 base for V and 7 bases for J; bases not matched to a gene: 8. The CDR3 DNA sequence: TGTGCCAGCAGCTTAGTATCTAGCGGGAGGGCCGGAGAGCAGTACTTC. Translating it yields CASSLVSSGRAGEQYF.

V gene TRBV7-9 combines with J gene TRBJ1-2; D is perhaps TRBD1 (6 bases). CDR1 SEHNR and CDR2 FQNEAQ come from the germline V gene (reference sequence). This CDR3 is built from 13 residues. V gave up 1 base and J gave up 8 bases, with 11 bases separating them. The CDR3 DNA sequence: TGTGCCAGCAGCTTAGGGGGACAAGGCGGCTACACCTTC. Its protein is CASSLGGQGGYTF.

V usage is TRBV6-1 and J usage is TRBJ1-3; D not certain. CDR3 length: 17 residues. Per the germline V gene, CDR1 is MNHNS and CDR2 is SASEGT. The V end lost 1 base, the J end lost 0 bases, and 13 bases lay between the germline ends. CDR3: CASSEGDGRFSGNTIYF. The DNA of the CDR3 is TGTGCCAGCAGTGAAGGAGATGGACGGTTCTCTGGAAACACCATATATTTT.

This rearrangement joins TRBV28 to TRBJ1-2; no definite D call. This CDR3 region has 13 residues. V was clipped by 6 bases and J by 4 bases, with 12 bases between them. The germline CDR1 and CDR2 sequences are MDHEN and SYDVKM. CDR3 protein: CASSEQLLYGYTF. CDR3 bases: TGTGCCAGCAGCGAACAGCTACTCTATGGCTACACCTTC.

The rearrangement links TRBV4-2 to TRBJ2-7; TRBD2 agrees at 9 bases. There are 16 residues in the CDR3. V gave up 3 bases and J gave up 3 bases; unmatched junction bases: 9. Germline CDR1 LGHNA, CDR2 YNFKEQ. The CDR3 region is CASSQGAGGGFYEQYF. Written as DNA, the CDR3 is TGTGCCAGCAGCCAGGGCGCGGGGGGGGGTTTCTACGAGCAGTACTTC.